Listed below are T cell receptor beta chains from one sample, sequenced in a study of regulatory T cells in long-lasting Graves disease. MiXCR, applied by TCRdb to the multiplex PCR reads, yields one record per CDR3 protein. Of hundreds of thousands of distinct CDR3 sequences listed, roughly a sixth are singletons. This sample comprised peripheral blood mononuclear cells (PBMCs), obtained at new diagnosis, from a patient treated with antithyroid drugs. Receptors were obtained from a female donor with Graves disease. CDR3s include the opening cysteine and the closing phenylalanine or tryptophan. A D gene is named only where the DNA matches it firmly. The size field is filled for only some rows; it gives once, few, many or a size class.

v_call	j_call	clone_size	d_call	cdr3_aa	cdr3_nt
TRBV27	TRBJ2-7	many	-	CASSFDGSSYEQYF	TGTGCCAGCAGTTTCGACGGGAGCTCCTACGAGCAGTACTTC
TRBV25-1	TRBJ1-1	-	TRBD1	CASRHRGGLNTEAFF	TGTGCCAGCAGGCACAGGGGGGGACTGAACACTGAAGCTTTCTTT
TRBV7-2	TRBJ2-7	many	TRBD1	CASTPFAGTGTYEQYF	TGTGCCAGCACCCCCTTTGCGGGGACAGGGACCTACGAGCAGTACTTC
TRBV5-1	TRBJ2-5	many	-	CASSAAGTTQETQYF	TGCGCCAGCAGCGCAGCCGGGACGACTCAAGAGACCCAGTACTTC
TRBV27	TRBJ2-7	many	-	CASSLASGTPFTYEQYF	TGTGCCAGCAGTCTCGCCTCAGGGACACCTTTTACCTACGAGCAGTACTTC
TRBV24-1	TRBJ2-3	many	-	CATSEVLGDTQYF	TGTGCCACCAGTGAAGTCTTGGGAGATACGCAGTATTTT
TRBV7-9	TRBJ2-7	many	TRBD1	CASSSPGQAGLGAYEQYF	TGTGCCAGCAGCTCTCCGGGACAGGCGGGATTAGGGGCCTACGAGCAGTACTTC
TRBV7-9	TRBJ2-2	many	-	CASSPSEGTPENTGELFF	TGTGCCAGCAGCCCGTCAGAGGGGACCCCCGAGAACACCGGGGAGCTGTTTTTT
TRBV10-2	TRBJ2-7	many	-	CASSGNYEQYF	TGCGCCAGCAGTGGGAACTACGAGCAGTACTTC
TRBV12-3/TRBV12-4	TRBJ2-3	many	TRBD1	CASSYGTADTQYF	TGTGCCAGCAGCTACGGGACAGCGGATACGCAGTATTTT
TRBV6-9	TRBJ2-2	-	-	CASSYEGRGVFF	TGTGCCAGCAGTTACGAAGGGCGAGGGGTGTTTTTT
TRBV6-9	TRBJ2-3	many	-	CASSLDTTDTQYF	TGTGCCAGCAGTTTGGACACCACAGATACGCAGTATTTT
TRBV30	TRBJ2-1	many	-	CALNLLEGNEQFF	TGTGCCCTAAACCTCCTCGAGGGGAATGAGCAGTTCTTC
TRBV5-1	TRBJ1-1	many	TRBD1	CASSFGTGHWTEAFF	TGCGCCAGCAGCTTCGGGACAGGGCATTGGACTGAAGCTTTCTTT
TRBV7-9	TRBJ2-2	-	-	CASRYQGTGELFF	TGTGCCAGCCGTTACCAGGGGACCGGGGAGCTGTTTTTT
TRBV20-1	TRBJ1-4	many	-	CSARSNRRRGEKLFF	TGCAGTGCTAGGTCTAATAGGCGCCGCGGTGAAAAACTGTTTTTT
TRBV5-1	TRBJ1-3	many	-	CASSLAINTGAGNTIYF	TGCGCCAGCAGCTTGGCAATCAACACAGGAGCGGGAAACACCATATATTTT
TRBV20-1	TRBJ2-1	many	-	CSARVRRGLTYNEQFF	TGCAGTGCTAGGGTCCGCCGAGGACTGACCTACAATGAGCAGTTCTTC
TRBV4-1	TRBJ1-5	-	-	CASSKQGGNQPQHF	TGCGCCAGCAGCAAACAGGGAGGCAATCAGCCCCAGCATTTT
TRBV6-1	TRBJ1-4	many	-	CASSLDPRDEKLFF	TGTGCCAGCAGCCTGGACCCTCGGGATGAAAAACTGTTTTTT
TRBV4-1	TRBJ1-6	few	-	CASSQVYQLYNSPLHF	TGCGCCAGCAGCCAAGTGTACCAACTCTATAATTCACCCCTCCACTTT
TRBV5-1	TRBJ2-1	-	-	CASSLGARQETQFF	TGCGCCAGCAGCTTGGGGGCCAGGCAAGAGACCCAGTTCTTC
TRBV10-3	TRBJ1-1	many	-	CAITREVGTEAFF	TGTGCCATTACCAGGGAAGTGGGCACTGAAGCTTTCTTT
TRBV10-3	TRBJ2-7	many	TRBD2	CAISEPTTSGSYEQYF	TGTGCCATCAGTGAGCCTACGACTAGCGGGAGTTACGAGCAGTACTTC
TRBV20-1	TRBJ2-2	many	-	CSARRHDLYVEDTGELFF	TGCAGTGCTAGGAGGCACGACTTATATGTGGAAGACACCGGGGAGCTGTTTTTT
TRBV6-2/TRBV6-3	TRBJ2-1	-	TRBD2	CASSPSPSGRGNEQFF	TGTGCCAGCAGCCCTTCTCCTAGCGGGAGAGGGAATGAGCAGTTCTTC
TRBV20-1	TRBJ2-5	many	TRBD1	CSAIKWTGDRKTQYF	TGCAGTGCTATCAAATGGACAGGGGACAGGAAGACCCAGTACTTC
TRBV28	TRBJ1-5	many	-	CASYHRRGGSNQPQHF	TGTGCCAGCTATCACCGGAGGGGGGGTAGCAATCAGCCCCAGCATTTT
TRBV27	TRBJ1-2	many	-	CASSPLQPIDYGYTF	TGTGCCAGCAGTCCCCTGCAACCGATCGACTATGGCTACACCTTC
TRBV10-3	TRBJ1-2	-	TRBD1	CAISVHRGAPYNYGYTF	TGTGCCATCAGTGTACACAGGGGGGCACCCTATAACTATGGCTACACCTTC